This T cell receptor beta chain was captured in a study of cytomegalovirus exposure and HLA in healthy donors. Study in general: Out of roughly 170 million T cells, an earlier analysis found over 90 million unique TCR beta sequences in total.

Germline assignment: CDR1 SGHVS and CDR2 FQNEAQ. This CDR3 is 16 amino acids long. Trimming cost V 1 base and J 4 bases, with 14 bases left between them. This clone was counted once. Its antigen is not known. Study-level results: Altogether, 170 or so TCR beta chains were recorded as cytomegalovirus-associated.

PCR involved 60 Vbeta and 13 Jbeta primers. Sequencing used immunoSEQ multiplex PCR; TCRdb keeps in-frame clones, though not all of them. This sample has some 150,000 clones, with less than 80% found just once. This TCR derives from a middle-aged man in good health and CMV-seronegative. Sequenced material: PBMCs. The chain employs TRBV7-8 and TRBJ1-3; TRBD1 is a possible D gene (5 bases). The CDR3 DNA is TGTGCCAGCAGCTTAGAGTTCGCAGGGTCCGGAAACACCATATATTTT. Its translation: CASSLEFAGSGNTIYF.